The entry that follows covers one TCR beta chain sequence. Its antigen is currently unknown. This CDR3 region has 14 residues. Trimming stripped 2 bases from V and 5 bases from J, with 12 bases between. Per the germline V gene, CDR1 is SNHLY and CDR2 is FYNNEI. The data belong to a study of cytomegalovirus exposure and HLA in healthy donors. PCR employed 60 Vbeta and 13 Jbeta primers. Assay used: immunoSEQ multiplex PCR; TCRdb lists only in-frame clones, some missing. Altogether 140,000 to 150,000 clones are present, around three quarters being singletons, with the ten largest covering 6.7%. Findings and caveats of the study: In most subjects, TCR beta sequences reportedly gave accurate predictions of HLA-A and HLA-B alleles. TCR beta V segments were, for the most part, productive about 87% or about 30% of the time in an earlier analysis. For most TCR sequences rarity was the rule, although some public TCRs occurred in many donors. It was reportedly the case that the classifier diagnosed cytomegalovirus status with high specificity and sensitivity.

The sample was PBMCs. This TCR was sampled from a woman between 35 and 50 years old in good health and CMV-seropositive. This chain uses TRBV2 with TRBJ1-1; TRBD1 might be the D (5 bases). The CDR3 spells CASSEQGLRTEAFF. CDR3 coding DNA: TGTGCCAGCAGTGAACAGGGATTGAGAACTGAAGCTTTCTTT.